This note documents a single T cell receptor (beta chain) sequence. These data come from a study of blood T cell repertoires in COVID-19. Turning to the study itself: In each case, the material was cDNA or gDNA derived from T cells, B-cell-depleted T cells, or PBMCs.

In the authors' workflow: Amplification of reference gene primers was used by the study to estimate nucleated cell counts. The data were produced by immunoSEQ multiplex PCR, yet TCRdb's version contains in-frame clones alone and is incomplete. D and trimming come from the DNA, and the V and J calls and clone size come from that table. The sample contains about half a million clones, nearly 90% of which appear only once. Seattle participants joined during active infection and were tracked over time. Specimen: peripheral blood. The source is a man younger than 35 with COVID-19, enrolled during active disease.

CDR3 loop: CASSPLERRVTGELFF. As DNA, the CDR3 is TGTGCCAGCAGCCCCCTGGAGCGGCGAGTCACCGGGGAGCTGTTTTTT. The chain links TRBV11-2 to TRBJ2-2; D perhaps matches TRBD2 (5 bases). CDR3 length: 16 amino acids. The germline CDR1 and CDR2 sequences are SGHAT and FQNNGV. The ends were cut back, 5 bases at V and 4 bases at J, with 17 bases in the middle.